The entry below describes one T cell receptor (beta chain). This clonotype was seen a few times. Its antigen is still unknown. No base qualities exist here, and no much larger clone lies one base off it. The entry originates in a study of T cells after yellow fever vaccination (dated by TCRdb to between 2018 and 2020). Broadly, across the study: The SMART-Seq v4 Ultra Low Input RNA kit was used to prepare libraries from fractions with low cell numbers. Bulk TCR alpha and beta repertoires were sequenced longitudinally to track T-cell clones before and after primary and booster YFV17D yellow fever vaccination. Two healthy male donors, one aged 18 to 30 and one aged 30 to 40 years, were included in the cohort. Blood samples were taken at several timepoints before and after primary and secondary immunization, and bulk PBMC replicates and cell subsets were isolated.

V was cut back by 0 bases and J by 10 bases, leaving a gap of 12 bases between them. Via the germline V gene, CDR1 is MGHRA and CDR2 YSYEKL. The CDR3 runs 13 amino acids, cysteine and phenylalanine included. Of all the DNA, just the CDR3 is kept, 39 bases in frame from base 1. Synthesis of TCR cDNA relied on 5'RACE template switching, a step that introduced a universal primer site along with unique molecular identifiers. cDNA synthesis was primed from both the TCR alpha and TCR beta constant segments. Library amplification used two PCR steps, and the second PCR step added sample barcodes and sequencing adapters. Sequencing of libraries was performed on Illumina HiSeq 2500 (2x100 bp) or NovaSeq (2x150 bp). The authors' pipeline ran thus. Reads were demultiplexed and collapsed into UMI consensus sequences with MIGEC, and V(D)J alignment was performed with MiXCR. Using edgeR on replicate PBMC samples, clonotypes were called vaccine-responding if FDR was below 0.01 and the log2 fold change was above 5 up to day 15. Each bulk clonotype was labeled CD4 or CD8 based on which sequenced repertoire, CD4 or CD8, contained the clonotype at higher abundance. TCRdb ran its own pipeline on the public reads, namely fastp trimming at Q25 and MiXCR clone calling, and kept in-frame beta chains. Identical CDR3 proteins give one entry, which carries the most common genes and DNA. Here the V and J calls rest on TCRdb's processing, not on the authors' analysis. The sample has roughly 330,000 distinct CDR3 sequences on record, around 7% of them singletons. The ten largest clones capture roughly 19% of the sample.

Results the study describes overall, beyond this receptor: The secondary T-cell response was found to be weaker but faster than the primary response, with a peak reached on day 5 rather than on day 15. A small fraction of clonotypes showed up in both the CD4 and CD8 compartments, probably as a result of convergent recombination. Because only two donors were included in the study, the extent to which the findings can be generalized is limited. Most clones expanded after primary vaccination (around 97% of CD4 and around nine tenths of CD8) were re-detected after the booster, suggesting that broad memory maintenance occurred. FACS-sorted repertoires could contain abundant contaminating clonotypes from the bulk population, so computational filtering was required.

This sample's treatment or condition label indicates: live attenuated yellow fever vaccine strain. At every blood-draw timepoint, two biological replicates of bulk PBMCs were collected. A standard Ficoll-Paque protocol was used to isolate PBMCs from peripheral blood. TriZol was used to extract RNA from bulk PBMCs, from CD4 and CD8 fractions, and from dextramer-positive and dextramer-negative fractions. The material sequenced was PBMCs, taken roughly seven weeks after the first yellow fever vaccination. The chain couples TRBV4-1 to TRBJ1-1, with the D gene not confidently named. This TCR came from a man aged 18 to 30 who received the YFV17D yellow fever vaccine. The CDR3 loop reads CASSQDSRVAAFF. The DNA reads TGCGCCAGCAGCCAAGATTCGCGGGTAGCAGCTTTCTTT.